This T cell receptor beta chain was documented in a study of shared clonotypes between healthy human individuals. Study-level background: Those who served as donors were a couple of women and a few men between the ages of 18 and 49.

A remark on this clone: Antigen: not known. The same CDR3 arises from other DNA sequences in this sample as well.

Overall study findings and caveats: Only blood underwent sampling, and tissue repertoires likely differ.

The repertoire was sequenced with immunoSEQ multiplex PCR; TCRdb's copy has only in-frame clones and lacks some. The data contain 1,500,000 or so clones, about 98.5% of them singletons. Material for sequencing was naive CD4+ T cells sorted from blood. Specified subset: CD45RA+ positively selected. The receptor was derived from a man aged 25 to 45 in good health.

Here the CDR3 DNA reads TGTGCCAGCAGACGAGCGGGAGGGACGGAGACCCAGTACTTC. It is translated as CASRRAGGTETQYF. The chain couples TRBV28 to TRBJ2-5, with TRBD2 matching 10 bases. CDR1 and CDR2 from the germline V gene are MDHEN and SYDVKM. Losses at the gene ends were 6 bases for V and 5 bases for J; bases not matched to a gene: 6. The CDR3 has 14 residues.